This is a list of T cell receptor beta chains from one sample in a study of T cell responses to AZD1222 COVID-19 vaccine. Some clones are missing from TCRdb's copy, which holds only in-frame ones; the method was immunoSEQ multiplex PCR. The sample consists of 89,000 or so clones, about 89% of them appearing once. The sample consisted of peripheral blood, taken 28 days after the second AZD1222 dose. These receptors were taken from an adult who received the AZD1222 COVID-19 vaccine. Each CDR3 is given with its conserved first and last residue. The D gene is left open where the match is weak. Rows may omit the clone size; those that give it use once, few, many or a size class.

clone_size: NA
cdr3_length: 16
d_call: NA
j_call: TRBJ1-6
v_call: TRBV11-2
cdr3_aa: CASSLRRQVYNSPLHF
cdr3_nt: TGTGCCAGCAGCTTAAGGCGGCAGGTGTATAATTCACCCCTCCACTTT

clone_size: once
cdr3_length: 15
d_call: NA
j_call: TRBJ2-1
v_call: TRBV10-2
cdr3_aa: CAGQPTRSSYNEQFF
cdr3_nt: TGCGCCGGACAACCAACTAGAAGCTCCTACAATGAGCAGTTCTTC

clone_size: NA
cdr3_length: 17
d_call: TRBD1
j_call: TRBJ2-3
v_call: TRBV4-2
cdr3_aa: CASSRLGQGDGTDTQYF
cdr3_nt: TGTGCCAGCAGCCGTTTAGGACAGGGGGACGGCACAGATACGCAGTATTTT

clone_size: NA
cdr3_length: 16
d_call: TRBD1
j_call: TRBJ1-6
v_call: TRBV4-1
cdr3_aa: CASSQGVGTANSPLHF
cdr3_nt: TGCGCCAGCAGCCAAGGAGTCGGGACAGCAAATTCACCCCTCCACTTT

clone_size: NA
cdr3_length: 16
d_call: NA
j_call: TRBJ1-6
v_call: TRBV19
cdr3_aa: CASSIDLGTFNSPLHF
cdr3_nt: TGTGCCAGTAGTATAGATCTTGGGACCTTTAATTCACCCCTCCACTTT

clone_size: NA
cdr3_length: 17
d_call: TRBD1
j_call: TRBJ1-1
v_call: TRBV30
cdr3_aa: CAWSSTDRGLGNTEAFF
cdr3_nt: TGTGCCTGGAGTTCAACGGACAGGGGTCTTGGGAACACTGAAGCTTTCTTT

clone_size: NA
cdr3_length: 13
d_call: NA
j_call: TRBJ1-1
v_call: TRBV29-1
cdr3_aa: CSVAGGANTEAFF
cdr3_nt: TGCAGCGTTGCGGGGGGCGCGAACACTGAAGCTTTCTTT

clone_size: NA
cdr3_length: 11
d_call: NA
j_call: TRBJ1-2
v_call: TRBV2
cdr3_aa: CASKVNYGYTF
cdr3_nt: TGTGCCAGCAAAGTTAACTATGGCTACACCTTC

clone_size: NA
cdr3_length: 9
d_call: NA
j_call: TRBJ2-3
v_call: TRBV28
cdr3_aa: CASGDTQYF
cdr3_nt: TGTGCAAGCGGGGATACGCAGTATTTT

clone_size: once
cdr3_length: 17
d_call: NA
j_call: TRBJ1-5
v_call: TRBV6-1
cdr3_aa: CASSAPLDSQSQGPQHF
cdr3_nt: TGTGCCAGCAGTGCCCCTCTGGACAGCCAATCTCAGGGACCCCAGCATTTT

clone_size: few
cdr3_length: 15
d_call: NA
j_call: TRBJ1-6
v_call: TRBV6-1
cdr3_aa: CASSEARGNNSPLHF
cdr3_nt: TGTGCCAGCAGTGAAGCGAGGGGAAATAATTCACCCCTCCACTTT

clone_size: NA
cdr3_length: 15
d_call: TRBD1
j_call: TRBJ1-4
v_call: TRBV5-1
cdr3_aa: CASSKWTGRTEKLFF
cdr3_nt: TGCGCCAGCAGTAAATGGACAGGGCGTACTGAAAAACTGTTTTTT

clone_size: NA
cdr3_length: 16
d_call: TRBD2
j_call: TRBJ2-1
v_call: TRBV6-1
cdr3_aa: CASSEGSGGSYNEQFF
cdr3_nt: TGTGCCAGCAGTGAAGGGAGCGGGGGGTCCTACAATGAGCAGTTCTTC

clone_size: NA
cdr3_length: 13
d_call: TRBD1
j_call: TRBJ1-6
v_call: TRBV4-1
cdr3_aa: CASGTGNNSPLHF
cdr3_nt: TGCGCCAGCGGGACAGGGAATAATTCACCCCTCCACTTT

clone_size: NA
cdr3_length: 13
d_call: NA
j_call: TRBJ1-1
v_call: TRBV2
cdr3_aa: CASSPGVRTEAFF
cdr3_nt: TGTGCCAGCAGCCCAGGGGTCCGCACTGAAGCTTTCTTT

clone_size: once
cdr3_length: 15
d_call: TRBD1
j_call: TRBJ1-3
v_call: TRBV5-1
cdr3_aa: CASSLEGATGNTIYF
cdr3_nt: TGCGCCAGCAGCTTGGAGGGGGCAACTGGAAACACCATATATTTT

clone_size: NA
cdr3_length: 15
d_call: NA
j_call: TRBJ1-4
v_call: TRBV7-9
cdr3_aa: CASSSSSVLGEKLFF
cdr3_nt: TGTGCCAGCAGCTCCTCTTCGGTGCTGGGGGAAAAACTGTTTTTT

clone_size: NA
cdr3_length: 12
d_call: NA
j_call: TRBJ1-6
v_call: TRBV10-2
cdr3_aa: CASSNYNSPLHF
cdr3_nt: TGCGCCAGCTCAAACTATAATTCACCCCTCCACTTT

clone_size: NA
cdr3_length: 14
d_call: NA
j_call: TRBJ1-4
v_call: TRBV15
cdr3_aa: CATSRGGADEKLFF
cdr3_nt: TGTGCCACCAGCAGAGGGGGGGCGGATGAAAAACTGTTTTTT

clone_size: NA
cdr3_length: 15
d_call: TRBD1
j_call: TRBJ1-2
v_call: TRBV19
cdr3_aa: CASSPRQGSARGYTF
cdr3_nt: TGTGCCAGTAGTCCCCGACAGGGGAGTGCACGGGGCTACACCTTC

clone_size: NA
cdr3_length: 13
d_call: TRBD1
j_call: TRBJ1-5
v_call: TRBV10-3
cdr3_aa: CAISVQGDQPQHF
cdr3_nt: TGTGCCATCAGTGTGCAGGGGGATCAGCCCCAGCATTTT

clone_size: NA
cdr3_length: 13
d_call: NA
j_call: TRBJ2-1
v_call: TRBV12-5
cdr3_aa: CASGFDPAGEQFF
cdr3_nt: TGTGCTAGTGGTTTTGATCCGGCGGGTGAGCAGTTCTTC

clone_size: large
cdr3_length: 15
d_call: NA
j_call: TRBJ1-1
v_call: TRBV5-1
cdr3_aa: CASSPQDPEGTEAFF
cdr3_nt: TGCGCCAGCAGCCCCCAGGACCCGGAGGGCACTGAAGCTTTCTTT

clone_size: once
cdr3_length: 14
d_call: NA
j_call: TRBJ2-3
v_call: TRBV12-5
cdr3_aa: CASGSLSQSDTQYF
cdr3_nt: TGTGCTAGTGGTTCGCTGTCCCAATCAGATACGCAGTATTTT

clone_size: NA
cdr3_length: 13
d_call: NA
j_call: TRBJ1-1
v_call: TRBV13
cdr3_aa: CASSPQPGTEAFF
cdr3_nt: TGTGCCAGCAGCCCCCAGCCGGGCACTGAAGCTTTCTTT

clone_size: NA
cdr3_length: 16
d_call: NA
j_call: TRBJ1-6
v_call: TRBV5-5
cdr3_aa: CASSPGQKAYNSPLHF
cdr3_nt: TGTGCCAGCAGCCCTGGGCAGAAGGCCTATAATTCACCCCTCCACTTT

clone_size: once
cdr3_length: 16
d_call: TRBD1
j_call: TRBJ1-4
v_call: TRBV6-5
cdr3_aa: CASSLETGTGGEKLFF
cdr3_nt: TGTGCCAGCAGTTTGGAAACCGGGACAGGGGGCGAAAAACTGTTTTTT

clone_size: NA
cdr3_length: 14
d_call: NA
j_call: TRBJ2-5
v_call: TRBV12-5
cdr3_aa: CASGVGTQDETQYF
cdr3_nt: TGTGCTAGTGGAGTCGGGACACAGGACGAGACCCAGTACTTC

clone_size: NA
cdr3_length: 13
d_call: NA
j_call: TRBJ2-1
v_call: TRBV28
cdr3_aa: CASSSVGYNEQFF
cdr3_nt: TGTGCCAGCAGTTCGGTGGGCTACAATGAGCAGTTCTTC

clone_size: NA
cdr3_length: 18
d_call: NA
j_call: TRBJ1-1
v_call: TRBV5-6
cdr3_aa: CASSLQTVRTPMNTEAFF
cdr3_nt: TGTGCCAGCAGCTTGCAAACCGTGAGGACTCCAATGAACACTGAAGCTTTCTTT

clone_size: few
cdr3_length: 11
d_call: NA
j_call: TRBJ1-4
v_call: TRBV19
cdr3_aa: CASSPGEKLFF
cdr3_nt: TGTGCCAGTAGTCCCGGTGAAAAACTGTTTTTT

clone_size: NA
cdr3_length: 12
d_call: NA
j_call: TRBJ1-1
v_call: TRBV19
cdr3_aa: CASSILWNEAFF
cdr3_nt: TGTGCCAGTAGCATCCTGTGGAATGAAGCTTTCTTT

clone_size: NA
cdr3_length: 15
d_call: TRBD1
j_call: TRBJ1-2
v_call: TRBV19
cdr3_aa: CASSIAPGTGAGYTF
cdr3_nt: TGTGCCAGTAGTATAGCCCCCGGGACAGGGGCTGGCTACACCTTC

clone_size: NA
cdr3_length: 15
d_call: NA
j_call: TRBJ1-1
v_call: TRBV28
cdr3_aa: CASSSAGAEFTEAFF
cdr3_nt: TGTGCCAGCAGCTCCGCCGGGGCAGAGTTCACTGAAGCTTTCTTT

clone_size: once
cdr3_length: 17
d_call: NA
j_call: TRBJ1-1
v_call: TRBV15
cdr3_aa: CATSSGRGPAMNTEAFF
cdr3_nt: TGTGCCACCAGCAGTGGCAGGGGCCCTGCCATGAACACTGAAGCTTTCTTT

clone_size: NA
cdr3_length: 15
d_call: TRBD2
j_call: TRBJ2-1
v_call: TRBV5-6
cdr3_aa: CASSFRLAGYNEQFF
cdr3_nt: TGTGCCAGCAGCTTCAGACTAGCGGGCTACAATGAGCAGTTCTTC

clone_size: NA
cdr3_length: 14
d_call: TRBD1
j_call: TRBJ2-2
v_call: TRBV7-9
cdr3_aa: CASTRTGTTGELFF
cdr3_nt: TGTGCCAGCACTAGGACAGGGACCACCGGGGAGCTGTTTTTT

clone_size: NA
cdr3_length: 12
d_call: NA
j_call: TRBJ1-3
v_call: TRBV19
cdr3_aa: CASSIGPGSIYF
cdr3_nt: TGTGCCAGTAGTATCGGGCCCGGCAGCATATATTTT

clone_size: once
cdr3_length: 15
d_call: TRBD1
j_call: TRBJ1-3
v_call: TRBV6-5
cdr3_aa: CASSRTGDWGNTIYF
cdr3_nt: TGTGCCAGCAGTAGGACAGGGGACTGGGGAAACACCATATATTTT

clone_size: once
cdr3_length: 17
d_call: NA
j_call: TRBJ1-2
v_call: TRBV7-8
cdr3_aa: CASSLGEGRLLRGGYTF
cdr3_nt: TGTGCCAGCAGCTTAGGCGAGGGTCGGCTCCTTAGGGGTGGCTACACCTTC

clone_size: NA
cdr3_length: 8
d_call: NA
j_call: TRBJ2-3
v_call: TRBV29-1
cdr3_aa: CSAVKRAF
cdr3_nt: TGCAGCGCCGTGAAACGGGCATTT

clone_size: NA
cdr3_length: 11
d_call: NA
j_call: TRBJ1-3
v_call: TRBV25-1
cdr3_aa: CASTQTNTIYF
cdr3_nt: TGTGCCAGCACCCAGACGAACACCATATATTTT

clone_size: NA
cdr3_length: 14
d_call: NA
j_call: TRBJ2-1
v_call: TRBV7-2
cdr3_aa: CASSLAQPGNEQFF
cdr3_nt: TGTGCCAGCAGCTTAGCGCAGCCAGGGAATGAGCAGTTCTTC

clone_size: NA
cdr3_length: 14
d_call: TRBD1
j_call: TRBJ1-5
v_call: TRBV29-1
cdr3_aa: CSVSGGNPGQPQHF
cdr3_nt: TGCAGCGTCTCAGGGGGCAACCCAGGGCAGCCCCAGCATTTT